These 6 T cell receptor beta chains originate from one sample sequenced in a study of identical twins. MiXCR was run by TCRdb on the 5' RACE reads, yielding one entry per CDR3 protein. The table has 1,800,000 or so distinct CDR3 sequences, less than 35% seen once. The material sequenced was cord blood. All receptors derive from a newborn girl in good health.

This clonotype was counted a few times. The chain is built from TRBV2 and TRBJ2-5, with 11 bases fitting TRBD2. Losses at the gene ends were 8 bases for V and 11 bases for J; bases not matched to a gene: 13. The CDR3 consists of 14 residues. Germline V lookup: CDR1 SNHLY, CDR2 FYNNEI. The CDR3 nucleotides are TGTGCCAGCCGACGACTAGCGGGGTACAATGAGCAGTACTTC. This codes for CASRRLAGYNEQYF. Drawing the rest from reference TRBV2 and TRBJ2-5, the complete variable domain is EPEVTQTPSHQVTQMGQEVILRCVPISNHLYFYWYRQILGQKVEFLVSFYNNEISEKSEIFDDQFSVERPDGSNFTLKIRSTKLEDSAMYFCASRRLAGYNEQYFGPGTRLLVL.

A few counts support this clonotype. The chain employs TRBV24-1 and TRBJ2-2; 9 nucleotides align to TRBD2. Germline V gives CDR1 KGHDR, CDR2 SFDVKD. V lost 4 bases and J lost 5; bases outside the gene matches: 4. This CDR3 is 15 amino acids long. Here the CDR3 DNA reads TGTGCCACCAGTGAGGGACTAGCAAGAACCGGGGAGCTGTTTTTT. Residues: CATSEGLARTGELFF.

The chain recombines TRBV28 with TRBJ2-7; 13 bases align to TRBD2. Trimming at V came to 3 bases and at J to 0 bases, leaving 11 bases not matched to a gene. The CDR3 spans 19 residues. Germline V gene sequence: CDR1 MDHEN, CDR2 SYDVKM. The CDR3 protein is CASSFPGTSGAPFSYEQYF. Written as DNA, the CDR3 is TGTGCCAGCAGTTTCCCCGGGACTAGCGGGGCCCCTTTCTCCTACGAGCAGTACTTC.

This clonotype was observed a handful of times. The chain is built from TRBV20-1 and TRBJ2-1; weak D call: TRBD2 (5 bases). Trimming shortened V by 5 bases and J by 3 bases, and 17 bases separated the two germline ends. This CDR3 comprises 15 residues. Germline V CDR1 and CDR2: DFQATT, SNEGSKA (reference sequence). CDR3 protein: CSALTGSGHYNEQFF. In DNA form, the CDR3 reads TGCAGTGCTCTGACGGGGTCAGGCCACTACAATGAGCAGTTCTTC.

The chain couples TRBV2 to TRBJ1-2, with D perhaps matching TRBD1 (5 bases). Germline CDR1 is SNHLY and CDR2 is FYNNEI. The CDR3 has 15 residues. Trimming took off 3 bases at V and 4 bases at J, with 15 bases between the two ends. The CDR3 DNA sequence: TGTGCCAGCAGTGAGGCGCGGGGCGGGACCTATGGCTACACCTTC. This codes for CASSEARGGTYGYTF.

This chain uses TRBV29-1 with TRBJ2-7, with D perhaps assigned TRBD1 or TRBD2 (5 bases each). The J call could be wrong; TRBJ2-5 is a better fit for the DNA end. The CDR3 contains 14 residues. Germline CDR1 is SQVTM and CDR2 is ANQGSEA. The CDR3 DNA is TGCAGCGTTGAACCTCCCGGGGCCGGGGTGACCCAGTACTTC. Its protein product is CSVEPPGAGVTQYF.